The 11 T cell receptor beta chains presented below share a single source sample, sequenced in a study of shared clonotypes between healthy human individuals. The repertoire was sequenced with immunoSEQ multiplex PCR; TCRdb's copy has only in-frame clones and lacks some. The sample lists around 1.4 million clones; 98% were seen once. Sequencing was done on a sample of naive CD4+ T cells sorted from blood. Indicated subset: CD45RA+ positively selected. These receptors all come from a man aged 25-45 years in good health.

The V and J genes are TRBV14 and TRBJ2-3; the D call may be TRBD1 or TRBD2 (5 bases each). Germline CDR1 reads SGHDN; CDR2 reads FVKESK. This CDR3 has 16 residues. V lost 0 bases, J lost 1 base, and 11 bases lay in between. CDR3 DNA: TGTGCCAGCAGCCAAGATATCGGGACCCGCACAGATACGCAGTATTTT. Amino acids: CASSQDIGTRTDTQYF.

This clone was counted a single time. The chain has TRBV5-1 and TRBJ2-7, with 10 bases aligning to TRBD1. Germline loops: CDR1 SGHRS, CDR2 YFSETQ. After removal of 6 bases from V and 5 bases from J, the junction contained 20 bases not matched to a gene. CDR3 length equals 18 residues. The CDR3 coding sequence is TGCGCCAGCACCAAGACAGGGGGCCCGAGCGGGAGTGTCCACGAGCAGTACTTC. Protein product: CASTKTGGPSGSVHEQYF.

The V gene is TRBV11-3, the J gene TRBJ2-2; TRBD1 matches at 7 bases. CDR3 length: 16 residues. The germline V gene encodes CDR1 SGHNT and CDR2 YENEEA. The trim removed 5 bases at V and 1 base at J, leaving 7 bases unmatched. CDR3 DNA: TGTGCCAGCAGCCCAGGGGGTTGGGGGAACACCGGGGAGCTGTTTTTT. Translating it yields CASSPGGWGNTGELFF.

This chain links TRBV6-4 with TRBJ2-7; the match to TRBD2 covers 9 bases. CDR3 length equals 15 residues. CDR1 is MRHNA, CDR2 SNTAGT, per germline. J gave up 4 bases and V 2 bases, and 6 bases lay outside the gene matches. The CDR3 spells CASSDPGLAPYEQYF. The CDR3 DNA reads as TGTGCCAGCAGTGACCCCGGACTAGCGCCTTACGAGCAGTACTTC.

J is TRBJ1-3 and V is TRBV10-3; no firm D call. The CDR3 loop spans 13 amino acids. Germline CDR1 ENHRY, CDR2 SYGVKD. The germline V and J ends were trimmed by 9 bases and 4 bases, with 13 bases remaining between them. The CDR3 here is CAILTEMGNTIYF. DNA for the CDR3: TGTGCCATTCTGACTGAGATGGGAAACACCATATATTTT.

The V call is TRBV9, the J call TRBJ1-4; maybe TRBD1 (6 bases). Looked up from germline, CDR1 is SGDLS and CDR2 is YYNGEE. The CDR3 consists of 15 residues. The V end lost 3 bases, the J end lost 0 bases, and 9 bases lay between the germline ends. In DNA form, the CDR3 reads TGTGCCAGCAGCGCCAGGGGAACAACTAATGAAAAACTGTTTTTT. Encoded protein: CASSARGTTNEKLFF.

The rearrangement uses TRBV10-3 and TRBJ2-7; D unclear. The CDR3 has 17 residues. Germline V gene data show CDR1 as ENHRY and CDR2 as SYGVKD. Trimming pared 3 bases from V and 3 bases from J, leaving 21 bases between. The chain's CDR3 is CAISEGSAVVAGYEQYF. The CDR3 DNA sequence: TGTGCCATCAGTGAAGGAAGTGCGGTGGTAGCCGGCTACGAGCAGTACTTC.

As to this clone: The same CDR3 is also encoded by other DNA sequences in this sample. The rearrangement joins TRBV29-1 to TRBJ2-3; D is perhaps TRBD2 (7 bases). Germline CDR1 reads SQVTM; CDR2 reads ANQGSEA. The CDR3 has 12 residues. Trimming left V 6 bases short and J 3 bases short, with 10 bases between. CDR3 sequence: CSVEGGTDTQYF. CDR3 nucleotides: TGCAGCGTGGAGGGGGGGACAGATACGCAGTATTTT.

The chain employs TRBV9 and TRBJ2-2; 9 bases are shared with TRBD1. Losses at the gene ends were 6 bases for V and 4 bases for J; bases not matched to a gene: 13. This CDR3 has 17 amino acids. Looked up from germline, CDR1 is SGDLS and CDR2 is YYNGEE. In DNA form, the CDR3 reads TGTGCCAGCACCAAGGGGACAGGGTTTGCGACCACCGGGGAGCTGTTTTTT. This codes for CASTKGTGFATTGELFF.

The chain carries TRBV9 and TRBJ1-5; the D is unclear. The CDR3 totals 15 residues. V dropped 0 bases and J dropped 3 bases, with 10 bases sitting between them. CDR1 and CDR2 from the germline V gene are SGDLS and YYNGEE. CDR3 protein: CASSVGGTTNQPQHF. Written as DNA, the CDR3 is TGTGCCAGCAGCGTAGGTGGTACTACCAATCAGCCCCAGCATTTT.

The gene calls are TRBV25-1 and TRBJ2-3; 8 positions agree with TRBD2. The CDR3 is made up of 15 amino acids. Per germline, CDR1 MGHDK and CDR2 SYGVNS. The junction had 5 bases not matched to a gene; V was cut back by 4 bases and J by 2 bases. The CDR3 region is CASSAWREATDTQYF. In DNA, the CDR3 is TGTGCCAGCAGTGCGTGGCGGGAGGCCACAGATACGCAGTATTTT.